These T cell receptor beta chains were read from a single sample in a study of blood T cell repertoires in COVID-19. Here immunoSEQ multiplex PCR was the method, and the copy in TCRdb shows in-frame clones only, minus some. Of approximately 280,000 clones in the sample, approximately 85% were seen once. The specimen was peripheral blood. All receptors derive from a woman in her seventies with acute or convalescent COVID-19. Both conserved end residues are part of each CDR3. D genes are given only for firm matches. Clone size appears in some rows only: once, few, many, or a class for an expanded clone.

>TRBJ1-5|TRBD1|TRBV19|-
CASTGPGQVTSQPQHF
TGTGCCAGTACCGGGCCGGGACAGGTTACTTCTCAGCCCCAGCATTTT
>TRBJ2-2|TRBD1|TRBV19|few
CASSVQGTANTGELFF
TGTGCCAGTAGTGTACAGGGGACCGCGAACACCGGGGAGCTGTTTTTT
>TRBJ2-7|TRBD1|TRBV30|-
CAWDADGQGEEQYF
TGTGCCTGGGACGCTGACGGACAGGGTGAAGAGCAGTACTTC
>TRBJ2-3|-|TRBV3-1/TRBV3-2|-
CASSSGHSTDTQYF
TGTGCCAGCAGCTCGGGACATAGCACAGATACGCAGTATTTT
>TRBJ2-4|-|TRBV5-4|-
CASSFDRPTGIQYF
TGTGCCAGCAGCTTCGACAGGCCTACGGGAATTCAGTACTTC
>TRBJ1-1|-|TRBV5-4|few
CASSIVTGVRNTEAFF
TGTGCCAGCAGCATTGTGACGGGGGTCCGGAACACTGAAGCTTTCTTT
>TRBJ1-1|-|TRBV2|-
CASSGYQGTEAFF
TGTGCCAGCAGTGGATATCAGGGAACTGAAGCTTTCTTT
>TRBJ1-1|TRBD1|TRBV18|-
CASSPPGQPTKAFF
TGTGCCAGCTCACCCCCGGGACAGCCCACAAAAGCTTTCTTT
>TRBJ1-2|-|TRBV5-8|-
CASSLSVIGYTF
TGTGCCAGCAGCTTATCAGTCATAGGCTACACCTTC
>TRBJ2-5|TRBD2|TRBV9|-
CASSVSGTRQETQYF
TGTGCCAGCAGCGTTAGTGGGACTAGACAAGAGACCCAGTACTTC
>TRBJ2-7|-|TRBV15|-
CATSRDMRNTRYEQYF
TGTGCCACCAGCAGAGACATGAGGAATACAAGATACGAGCAGTACTTC
>TRBJ2-3|TRBD2|TRBV6-5|-
CASSRRLAGTDTQYF
TGTGCCAGCAGTAGGAGACTAGCGGGAACAGATACGCAGTATTTT
>TRBJ1-2|TRBD1|TRBV4-1|-
CASSQEGQGYGYTF
TGCGCCAGCAGCCAAGAGGGACAGGGGTATGGCTACACCTTC
>TRBJ2-2|-|TRBV18|once
CASSPRDLRTGELFF
TGTGCCAGCTCACCGCGGGACCTACGGACCGGGGAGCTGTTTTTT
>TRBJ1-2|TRBD1|TRBV19|-
CASSQGGGYTF
TGTGCCAGTAGCCAGGGGGGCGGCTACACCTTC
>TRBJ2-7|-|TRBV2|-
CASSEFSGYEQYF
TGTGCCAGCAGTGAATTTTCAGGCTACGAGCAGTACTTC
>TRBJ2-7|TRBD1|TRBV29-1|few
CSVEGTGSAEQYF
TGCAGCGTTGAGGGGACAGGGAGTGCCGAGCAGTACTTC
>TRBJ1-2|-|TRBV9|-
CASSESTGYGYTF
TGTGCCAGCAGCGAATCGACAGGATATGGCTACACCTTC
>TRBJ2-1|TRBD1|TRBV5-4|-
CASSPPGQRSDEQFF
TGTGCCAGCAGCCCTCCGGGACAGCGGTCAGATGAGCAGTTCTTC
>TRBJ1-5|TRBD1|TRBV9|-
CASSTGATNQPQHF
TGTGCCAGCAGCACAGGGGCTACAAATCAGCCCCAGCATTTT
>TRBJ1-6|-|TRBV19|-
CASRWSNSPLHF
TGTGCCAGTAGGTGGAGTAATTCACCCCTCCACTTT
>TRBJ1-2|-|TRBV25-1|few
CASSDAIENYGYTF
TGTGCCAGCAGTGACGCGATTGAGAACTATGGCTACACCTTC
>TRBJ1-4|-|TRBV4-2|-
CASSQEGAYGGKGEKLFF
TGTGCCAGCAGCCAAGAGGGGGCTTACGGGGGGAAAGGAGAAAAACTGTTTTTT
>TRBJ2-3|-|TRBV2|-
CASPGGSTDTQYF
TGTGCCAGCCCAGGGGGGAGCACAGATACGCAGTATTTT
>TRBJ2-1|TRBD1|TRBV5-1|few
CASSPRTPGQGNEQFF
TGCGCCAGCAGCCCTAGAACCCCGGGACAGGGCAATGAGCAGTTCTTC
>TRBJ2-1|-|TRBV4-2|-
CASSQGLGGEQQFF
TGTGCCAGCAGCCAAGGGTTGGGCGGGGAGCAGCAGTTCTTC
>TRBJ1-3|TRBD1|TRBV13|-
CASSSTRQGTGNTIYF
TGTGCCAGCAGCTCGACCCGACAGGGAACTGGAAACACCATATATTTT
>TRBJ2-1|-|TRBV12-3/TRBV12-4|-
CASSLPGIEQFF
TGTGCCAGCAGTTTACCCGGGATTGAGCAGTTCTTC
>TRBJ2-3|TRBD1|TRBV5-1|-
CASSYGRGRTDTQYF
TGCGCCAGCAGCTATGGAAGGGGGCGAACAGATACGCAGTATTTT
>TRBJ1-2|-|TRBV6-1|-
CASSEPDSWRF
TGTGCCAGCAGTGAACCGGACAGTTGGCGGTTC
>TRBJ2-2|TRBD1|TRBV5-6|-
CASSWDRVSGELFF
TGTGCCAGCAGCTGGGACAGGGTTTCCGGGGAGCTGTTTTTT
>TRBJ2-6|TRBD1|TRBV5-1|-
CASSSGQGTGANVLTF
TGCGCCAGCAGCTCGGGACAGGGTACGGGGGCCAACGTCCTGACTTTC
>TRBJ1-1|-|TRBV4-1|-
CASRAGVTGRTEAFF
TGCGCCAGCAGAGCGGGAGTCACCGGCCGCACTGAAGCTTTCTTT
>TRBJ2-1|TRBD2|TRBV6-6|-
CASSRRLTGGKYNEQFF
TGTGCCAGCAGCCGACGGCTTACCGGGGGGAAATACAATGAGCAGTTCTTC
>TRBJ1-2|-|TRBV9|-
CASSVGQGSYGYTF
TGTGCCAGCAGCGTCGGGCAGGGGAGCTATGGCTACACCTTC
>TRBJ2-6|TRBD1|TRBV24-1|-
CATSRTGSNSGANVLTF
TGTGCCACGAGTCGGACAGGGTCTAACTCTGGGGCCAACGTCCTGACTTTC
>TRBJ2-2|TRBD1|TRBV7-2|-
CASSPTGTGDTGELFF
TGTGCCAGCAGCCCGACCGGGACAGGTGACACCGGGGAGCTGTTTTTT
>TRBJ2-1|-|TRBV11-3|-
CASSRDTHNEQFF
TGTGCCAGCAGTCGGGACACCCACAATGAGCAGTTCTTC
>TRBJ2-1|TRBD2|TRBV6-6|-
CASSRRRTSGDTYNEQFF
TGTGCCAGCAGTCGTCGTAGGACTAGCGGGGACACCTACAATGAGCAGTTCTTC
>TRBJ1-2|-|TRBV6-1|-
CASSEGGDLSYTF
TGTGCCAGCAGTGAGGGGGGAGATCTCAGCTACACCTTC
>TRBJ2-3|TRBD2|TRBV6-4|-
CASRTSEGTDTQYF
TGTGCCAGCAGAACTAGCGAGGGCACAGATACGCAGTATTTT
>TRBJ1-6|-|TRBV14|-
CASSQETPGTPLHF
TGTGCCAGCAGCCAAGAAACCCCAGGGACACCCCTCCACTTT
>TRBJ2-1|-|TRBV12-5|-
CASGPRGYGNEQFF
TGTGCTAGTGGGCCGAGGGGGTATGGCAATGAGCAGTTCTTC
>TRBJ1-6|-|TRBV10-2|-
CASSGQGIDSPLHF
TGCGCCAGCAGTGGGCAGGGAATTGATTCACCCCTCCACTTT
>TRBJ2-2|-|TRBV5-1|-
CASSLDRRGGELFF
TGCGCCAGCAGCTTGGATCGTCGGGGTGGGGAGCTGTTTTTT